Presented here are 18 T cell receptor beta chains from one specimen sequenced in a study of T cell responses to AZD1222 COVID-19 vaccine. This table comes from immunoSEQ multiplex PCR, and its TCRdb copy is limited to in-frame clones, with some not included. The sample includes about 160,000 clones, more than 70% seen only once; the top ten take around 6%. Source: peripheral blood, taken on day 0 of AZD1222 vaccination. The receptor source for this set is an adult in good health.

This clone has a handful of counts. V usage is TRBV28 and J usage is TRBJ1-2, with D possibly matching TRBD1 (5 bases). CDR1 and CDR2 from the germline V gene are MDHEN and SYDVKM. The V end lost 10 bases, the J end lost 4 bases, and 7 bases lay between the germline ends. The CDR3 totals 10 residues. The CDR3 region is CATDSYGYTF. Here the CDR3 DNA reads TGTGCCACCGACAGCTATGGCTACACCTTC.

On this clone: The same CDR3 is also encoded by other DNA sequences in this sample. This chain joins TRBV30 and TRBJ1-5; a weak D match, TRBD1 (6 bases). The V end lost 1 base, the J end lost 0 bases, and 7 bases lay between the germline ends. Per germline, CDR1 GTSNPN and CDR2 SVGIG (reference sequence). The CDR3 spans 14 residues. In DNA form, the CDR3 reads TGTGCCTGGAGTGCGGACAGTAGCAATCAGCCCCAGCATTTT. This gives the protein CAWSADSSNQPQHF. Full variable domain (missing parts from reference TRBV30 and TRBJ1-5): SQTIHQWPATLVQPVGSPLSLECTVEGTSNPNLYWYRQAAGRGLQLLFYSVGIGQISSEVPQNLSASRPQDRQFILSSKKLLLSDSGFYLCAWSADSSNQPQHFGDGTRLSIL.

The gene calls are TRBV19 and TRBJ1-5, with 7 nucleotides matching TRBD1. The CDR3 consists of 17 residues. From germline, CDR1 is LNHDA and CDR2 SQIVND (reference sequence). V lost 1 base and J lost 0; bases outside the gene matches: 6. CDR3 amino acids: CASSIVRDSHSNQPQHF. As DNA, the CDR3 is TGTGCCAGTAGTATAGTACGGGACAGCCATAGCAATCAGCCCCAGCATTTT.

The J gene is TRBJ2-2, the V gene TRBV30, with unresolved D. Looked up from germline, CDR1 is GTSNPN and CDR2 is SVGIG (reference sequence). Trimming removed 4 bases from V and 7 bases from J, with 13 bases in between. The CDR3 sequence is 13 residues long. Here the CDR3 DNA reads TGTGCCTGGAACGTTGGGGTGAGCGGGGAGCTGTTTTTT. The encoded protein is CAWNVGVSGELFF.

V is TRBV7-2 and J is TRBJ1-2, with 10 bases lining up with TRBD1. Germline V gene lookup returns CDR1 SGHTA and CDR2 FQGNSA. The CDR3 spans 14 residues. Trimming removed 8 bases from V and 4 bases from J; junction bases left unmatched: 7. DNA of the CDR3: TGTGCCAGCGGCGGGACAGGGGCCCTCTATGGCTACACCTTC. This encodes CASGGTGALYGYTF.

This clone was observed a few times. The chain has TRBV5-1 and TRBJ1-1, with D unclear. CDR1 is SGHRS and CDR2 is YFSETQ in the germline V gene. The V gene lost 0 bases and the J gene lost 4 bases, with 10 bases spanning the gap. This CDR3 region has 14 residues. Here the CDR3 DNA reads TGCGCCAGCAGCTTGGAGCACAGCGGCACTGAAGCTTTCTTT. Its protein product is CASSLEHSGTEAFF.

This chain joins TRBV19 and TRBJ2-2, with D tentatively TRBD2 (6 bases). V was clipped by 1 base and J by 2 bases, with 8 bases between them. In germline, CDR1 is LNHDA, CDR2 SQIVND (reference sequence). This CDR3 region has 15 residues. As DNA, the CDR3 is TGTGCCAGTAGTATAGGGCGGGGAAACACCGGGGAGCTGTTTTTT. It encodes CASSIGRGNTGELFF. The complete variable domain, with remaining parts taken from reference TRBV19 and TRBJ2-2, reads DGGITQSPKYLFRKEGQNVTLSCEQNLNHDAMYWYRQDPGQGLRLIYYSQIVNDFQKGDIAEGYSVSREKKESFPLTVTSAQKNPTAFYLCASSIGRGNTGELFFGEGSRLTVL.

The chain is built from TRBV19 and TRBJ2-7, with 7 bases aligning to TRBD2. Germline CDR1 LNHDA, CDR2 SQIVND (reference sequence). This CDR3 region has 15 residues. J was trimmed by 3 bases and V by 5 bases; bases with no gene match: 10. The CDR3 coding sequence is TGTGCCAGTAGTGCCACGGCGGGGGATTACTACGAGCAGTACTTC. This translates into CASSATAGDYYEQYF.

J is TRBJ1-3 and V is TRBV6-8; D might be TRBD1 (6 bases). CDR1 and CDR2 from the germline V gene are MNHGY and SAAAGT. Trimming pared 5 bases from V and 1 base from J, leaving 18 bases between. The CDR3 runs to 17 residues. The CDR3 here is CASSRGAGDESGNTIYF. CDR3 in DNA: TGTGCCAGCAGTAGGGGAGCAGGGGATGAATCTGGAAACACCATATATTTT.

This sequence joins TRBV7-2 and TRBJ2-7; the D gene is possibly TRBD1 (6 bases). This CDR3 region has 14 residues. Germline CDR1 and CDR2: SGHTA and FQGNSA. Trimming took off 1 base at V and 1 base at J, with 8 bases between the two ends. The DNA of the CDR3 is TGTGCCAGCAGCTTAGTGGGACAATCCTACGAGCAGTACTTC. Amino acid sequence: CASSLVGQSYEQYF.

A single count supports this clone. V gene TRBV27 combines with J gene TRBJ2-7; TRBD1 matches 8 bases. V lost 7 bases to trimming and J lost 2 bases; unmatched junction nucleotides: 10. Germline CDR1 is MNHEY and CDR2 is SMNVEV (reference sequence). The CDR3 sequence is 15 residues long. CDR3 in amino acids: CASIKTGTGPYEQYF. CDR3 nucleotides: TGTGCCAGCATAAAAACCGGGACAGGACCCTACGAGCAGTACTTC.

The gene calls are TRBV28 and TRBJ2-5; TRBD1 aligns across 12 bases. The CDR3 sequence is 16 residues long. Germline CDR1 and CDR2: MDHEN and SYDVKM. J gave up 6 bases and V 1 base, and 6 bases lay outside the gene matches. The CDR3 coding sequence is TGTGCCAGCAGTTTATCCGGGACAGGGGGCAGGAAGACCCAGTACTTC. Translated: CASSLSGTGGRKTQYF.

The chain employs TRBV28 and TRBJ1-1; a possible D gene is TRBD1 (6 bases). The V end was cut by 8 bases, the J end by 3 bases, with 16 bases between. The CDR3 has 14 residues. Germline V lookup: CDR1 MDHEN, CDR2 SYDVKM. The CDR3 protein is CASPGAGPDTEAFF. CDR3 nucleotides: TGTGCCAGCCCAGGGGCAGGGCCGGACACTGAAGCTTTCTTT.

The chain joins TRBV7-9 to TRBJ2-7; D not certain. Germline values: CDR1 SEHNR, CDR2 FQNEAQ (reference sequence). The CDR3 has 14 residues. V lost 3 bases and J 7 bases, leaving 16 bases between the germline ends. The CDR3 region is CASSFGWGLREQYF. In nucleotides, the CDR3 is TGTGCCAGCAGCTTCGGGTGGGGTCTGAGGGAGCAGTACTTC. Full variable domain (outside the CDR3, taken from reference TRBV7-9 and TRBJ2-7): DTGVSQNPRHKITKRGQNVTFRCDPISEHNRLYWYRQTLGQGPEFLTYFQNEAQLEKSRLLSDRFSAERPKGSFSTLEIQRTEQGDSAMYLCASSFGWGLREQYFGPGTRLTVT.

The chain is built from TRBV7-2 and TRBJ1-2, with D possibly matching TRBD1 (5 bases). Per the germline V gene, CDR1 is SGHTA and CDR2 is FQGNSA. The V end lost 5 bases, the J end lost 8 bases, and 15 bases lay between the germline ends. The CDR3 runs to 13 residues. In DNA, the CDR3 is TGTGCCAGCAGCCCTCCCGGACATGGGGGCTACACCTTC. As protein: CASSPPGHGGYTF.

This clone was recorded once. Other DNA sequences in this sample translate to the same CDR3. This chain joins TRBV2 and TRBJ2-5; D not certain. V lost 0 bases and J lost 6, with 5 bases in between. The CDR3 spans 12 residues. Germline CDR1 and CDR2: SNHLY and FYNNEI. CDR3 sequence reads: CASSEAWKTQYF. In nucleotides, the CDR3 is TGTGCCAGCAGTGAAGCTTGGAAGACCCAGTACTTC.

The V and J genes are TRBV6-5 and TRBJ2-1, with 12 bases lining up with TRBD2. CDR3 length: 15 amino acids. Per germline, CDR1 MNHEY and CDR2 SVGAGI. The trim removed 6 bases at V and 9 bases at J, leaving 9 bases unmatched. CDR3 bases: TGTGCCAGCAGCCCCCTAGCGGGAGGGAGGAGTGAGCAGTTCTTC. As protein: CASSPLAGGRSEQFF.

The gene calls are TRBV19 and TRBJ1-1; 9 bases match TRBD1. CDR3 size: 16 residues. V lost 6 bases to trimming and J lost 0 bases; unmatched junction nucleotides: 8. The V gene's germline CDR1 is LNHDA and CDR2 SQIVND (reference sequence). The CDR3 coding sequence is TGTGCCAGTAGGACCGGGACAGGGTTCATGAACACTGAAGCTTTCTTT. Protein: CASRTGTGFMNTEAFF.